One and the same sample provided the 21 T cell receptor beta chains below, sequenced in a study of control samples from healthy donors and cancer patients. Sequencing was performed with immunoSEQ multiplex PCR; in TCRdb, only in-frame clones are kept and a portion is missing. The table lists under 300,000 clones, almost 85% of them singletons. The sequencing sample was made of PBMCs. These receptors came from a woman aged 55-70 years with lung cancer.

This rearrangement joins TRBV7-9 to TRBJ2-1, with D perhaps being TRBD1 or TRBD2 (5 bases each). CDR3 length equals 13 residues. Germline CDR1 reads SEHNR; CDR2 reads FQNEAQ (reference sequence). V dropped 4 bases and J dropped 6 bases, with 10 bases sitting between them. The CDR3 loop is CASSSQGPNEQFF. The CDR3 nucleotides are TGTGCCAGCAGCTCTCAGGGACCCAATGAGCAGTTCTTC.

With regard to this clone: Other DNA sequences in this sample translate to the same CDR3. The chain links TRBV5-1 to TRBJ1-1; 7 bases fit TRBD1. V shed 0 bases and J 5 bases; nucleotides not matched to a gene: 4. CDR3 length equals 14 residues. The V gene's germline CDR1 is SGHRS and CDR2 YFSETQ. The CDR3 nucleotides read TGCGCCAGCAGCTTGGTCAGGGGGTCGACTGAAGCTTTCTTT. It encodes CASSLVRGSTEAFF.

V usage is TRBV5-4 and J usage is TRBJ2-3, with 11 bases aligning to TRBD2. The V and J ends lost 4 bases and 4 bases, in that order; junction bases with no gene match: 8. This CDR3 region has 16 residues. Looked up from germline, CDR1 is SGHNT and CDR2 is YYREEE (reference sequence). The chain's CDR3 is CASSQQLAGDADTQYF. The CDR3 region has the DNA TGTGCCAGCAGCCAACAACTAGCGGGAGATGCAGATACGCAGTATTTT.

The chain joins TRBV11-2 to TRBJ1-2, with D perhaps TRBD1 (5 bases). Deletions cut 1 base from V and 5 bases from J, with 14 bases between. The germline V gene encodes CDR1 SGHAT and CDR2 FQNNGV. The CDR3 consists of 15 residues. CDR3 amino acids: CASSLGGTMSYGYTF. CDR3 DNA sequence: TGTGCCAGCAGCTTAGGGGGGACGATGTCATATGGCTACACCTTC.

A word on this clone: At one boundary the junction diverges from the germline segment, which might be a read error. The genes are TRBV5-1 and TRBJ1-1; 11 nucleotides agree with TRBD1. Germline CDR1 SGHRS, CDR2 YFSETQ. This CDR3 region has 15 residues. The CDR3 DNA reads TGCGCCGGCAGCTTGGTGGGACAGGGGGACACTGAAGCTTTCTTT. Translated, it gives CAGSLVGQGDTEAFF.

The chain links TRBV5-1 to TRBJ2-2; D uncertain. This CDR3 has 16 amino acids. Germline V CDR1 and CDR2: SGHRS, YFSETQ. Trimming removed 1 base from V and 0 bases from J, with 10 bases in between. CDR3 loop: CASSLSTASNTGELFF. Here the CDR3 DNA reads TGCGCCAGCAGCTTGTCTACAGCCTCGAACACCGGGGAGCTGTTTTTT.

Remarks on this clone: At one boundary the junction diverges from the germline segment, which might be a read error. J is TRBJ2-3 and V is TRBV28; D might be TRBD1 (7 bases). CDR1 is MDHEN and CDR2 is SYDVKM in the germline V gene. This CDR3 spans 18 amino acids. CDR3 DNA: TGTGCCAGCAGTTTAATCCCCTCGACGGGAGTCGGGACAGATGCGCAGTATTTT. The encoded protein is CASSLIPSTGVGTDAQYF.

The chain links TRBV11-2 to TRBJ2-7; a weak D match, TRBD1 (5 bases). This CDR3 spans 15 amino acids. Germline values: CDR1 SGHAT, CDR2 FQNNGV. Between the trimmed V and J ends, which lost 6 bases and 8 bases, there was a span of 23 bases. The CDR3 sequence is CASRPLVTATTKQYF. In DNA, the CDR3 is TGTGCCAGCAGACCCCTGGTGACAGCTACTACGAAGCAGTACTTC.

The chain combines TRBV6-6 with TRBJ1-2, with D perhaps TRBD1 (6 bases). Germline CDR1 reads MNHNY; CDR2 reads SVGAGI (reference sequence). Trimming removed 11 bases from V and 3 bases from J, with 13 bases in between. This CDR3 comprises 12 residues. The CDR3 spells CAHGGGDYGYTF. CDR3 coding DNA: TGTGCCCATGGTGGGGGCGACTATGGCTACACCTTC.

CDR3 in amino acids: CASSYARDRGQYEQYF. In nucleotides, the CDR3 is TGTGCCAGCAGTTACGCCCGGGACAGGGGGCAATACGAGCAGTACTTC. V usage is TRBV6-5 and J usage is TRBJ2-7; TRBD1 aligns across 12 bases. The V segment lost 2 bases and the J segment 4 bases; nucleotides outside the gene matches: 6. Per the germline V gene, CDR1 is MNHEY and CDR2 is SVGAGI. The CDR3 has 16 amino acids.

The chain combines TRBV5-1 with TRBJ2-1; 7 bases map to TRBD2. V was pared by 4 bases and J by 4 bases, with 11 bases of the junction left unmatched. Germline values: CDR1 SGHRS, CDR2 YFSETQ. The CDR3 loop spans 16 amino acids. Here the CDR3 DNA reads TGCGCCAGCAGCGTAGGGACTACAACCCTATACAATGAGCAGTTCTTC. Protein product: CASSVGTTTLYNEQFF.

The J gene is TRBJ1-2, the V gene TRBV5-4; maybe TRBD1 (6 bases). Trimming took 4 bases from V and 8 from J, leaving 15 bases between them. The CDR3 runs 13 residues. CDR1 is SGHNT and CDR2 is YYREEE in the germline V gene (reference sequence). The CDR3 DNA sequence: TGTGCCAGCAGCCAGGACAGTGGGAGAGGCTACACCTTC. Translating gives CASSQDSGRGYTF.

The chain employs TRBV10-3 and TRBJ1-6; D not certain. The germline V and J ends were trimmed by 2 bases and 10 bases, with 9 bases remaining between them. This CDR3 region has 13 residues. The germline V gene encodes CDR1 ENHRY and CDR2 SYGVKD. The CDR3 loop reads CAISEGGLSPLHF. The DNA of the CDR3 is TGTGCCATCAGTGAGGGAGGTTTATCACCCCTCCACTTT.

The chain carries TRBV5-6 and TRBJ1-3, with unresolved D. The CDR3 runs to 16 residues. Germline CDR1 SGHDT, CDR2 YYEEEE. V lost 1 base and J lost 2, with 13 bases in between. CDR3 region: CASSLRGERAGNTIYF. The CDR3 coding sequence is TGTGCCAGCAGCTTGCGTGGGGAGAGGGCTGGAAACACCATATATTTT.

The chain carries TRBV19 and TRBJ2-7; 7 bases match TRBD2. This CDR3 region has 13 residues. The V gene end was trimmed by 7 bases and the J gene end by 1 base; junction bases not matched to a gene: 4. Germline V lookup: CDR1 LNHDA, CDR2 SQIVND (reference sequence). Written as DNA, the CDR3 is TGTGCCAGTACCCGGGGGGTATCCTACGAGCAGTACTTC. It translates to CASTRGVSYEQYF.

The V gene is TRBV25-1, the J gene TRBJ2-7; 8 positions agree with TRBD1. V lost 3 bases, J lost 4 bases, and 8 bases stayed unmatched. This CDR3 has 15 residues. Germline CDR1 is MGHDK and CDR2 is SYGVNS. The CDR3 sequence is CASSDAAGGIYEQYF. The DNA of the CDR3 is TGTGCCAGCAGTGACGCGGCAGGGGGCATATACGAGCAGTACTTC.

This chain links TRBV23-1 with TRBJ2-7, with D possibly matching TRBD2 (6 bases). TRBV23-1 is an ORF for which the function is uncertain. Trimming removed 3 bases from V and 1 base from J, with 22 bases in between. This CDR3 contains 18 residues. DNA of the CDR3: TGCGCCAGCAGTCACGGGGACCTCTTGCGGGGAGCTTCCTACGAGCAGTACTTC. Protein sequence: CASSHGDLLRGASYEQYF.

The chain combines TRBV3-1 (or the pseudogene TRBV3-2) with TRBJ1-4; TRBD1 matches at 7 bases. Trimming removed 2 bases from V and 4 bases from J; junction bases left unmatched: 4. This CDR3 comprises 15 residues. The V gene's germline CDR1 is LGHDT and CDR2 YNNKEL (reference sequence). The CDR3 DNA reads as TGTGCCAGCAGCCAAACAGGGGAGGGTAATGAAAAACTGTTTTTT. It is translated as CASSQTGEGNEKLFF.

V usage is TRBV27 and J usage is TRBJ2-7, with 11 bases identical to TRBD1. The J segment lost 2 bases and the V segment lost 3 bases, leaving 3 bases of the junction unmatched. Germline CDR1 MNHEY, CDR2 SMNVEV (reference sequence). The CDR3 is 15 amino acids. DNA for the CDR3: TGTGCCAGCAGTTTCTCGGGACAGGGGGCCTACGAGCAGTACTTC. Translated, it gives CASSFSGQGAYEQYF.

This chain connects TRBV5-8 to TRBJ1-2; D is undetermined. The CDR3 runs to 12 residues. V was shortened by 5 bases and J by 8 bases, with 13 bases between the two germline ends. Germline V gives CDR1 SGHTS, CDR2 YDEGEE. The CDR3: CASSLKVGGYTF. CDR3 DNA: TGTGCCAGCAGTTTAAAGGTTGGCGGCTACACCTTC.

Details on this clone: Other nucleotide sequences from this sample produce the same CDR3. The gene calls are TRBV18 and TRBJ2-7; no reliable D call. The length of the CDR3 is 14 residues. Trimming cost V 3 bases and J 0 bases, with 9 bases left between them. Germline-derived CDR1 and CDR2 are KGHSH and LQKENI. CDR3 protein: CASSPSTGSYEQYF. The CDR3 nucleotides are TGTGCCAGCTCACCCTCGACTGGCTCCTACGAGCAGTACTTC.